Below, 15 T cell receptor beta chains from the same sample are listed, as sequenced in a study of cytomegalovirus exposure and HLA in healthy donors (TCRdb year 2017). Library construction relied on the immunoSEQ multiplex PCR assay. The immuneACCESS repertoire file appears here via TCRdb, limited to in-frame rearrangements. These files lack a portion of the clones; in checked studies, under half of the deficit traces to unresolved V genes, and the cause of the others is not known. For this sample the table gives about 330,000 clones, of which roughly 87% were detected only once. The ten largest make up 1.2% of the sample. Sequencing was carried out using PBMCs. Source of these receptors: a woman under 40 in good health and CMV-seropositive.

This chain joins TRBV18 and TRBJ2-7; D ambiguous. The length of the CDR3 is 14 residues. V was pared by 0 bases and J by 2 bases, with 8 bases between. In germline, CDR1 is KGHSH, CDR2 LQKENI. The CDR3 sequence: CASSPPLGPYEQYF. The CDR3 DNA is TGTGCCAGCTCACCACCGCTGGGCCCCTACGAGCAGTACTTC.

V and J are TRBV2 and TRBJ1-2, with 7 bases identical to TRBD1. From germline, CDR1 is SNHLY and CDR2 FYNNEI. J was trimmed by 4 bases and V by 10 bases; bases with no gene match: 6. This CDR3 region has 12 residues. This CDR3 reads CATPTGIYGYTF. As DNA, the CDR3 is TGTGCCACCCCGACAGGGATCTATGGCTACACCTTC. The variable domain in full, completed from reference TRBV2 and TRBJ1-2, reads EPEVTQTPSHQVTQMGQEVILRCVPISNHLYFYWYRQILGQKVEFLVSFYNNEISEKSEIFDDQFSVERPDGSNFTLKIRSTKLEDSAMYFCATPTGIYGYTFGSGTRLTVV.

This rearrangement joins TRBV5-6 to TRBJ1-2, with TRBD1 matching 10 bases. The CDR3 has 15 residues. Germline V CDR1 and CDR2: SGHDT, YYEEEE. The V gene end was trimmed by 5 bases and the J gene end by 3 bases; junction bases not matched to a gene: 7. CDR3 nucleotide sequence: TGTGCCAGCAGTTACAGGACAGGGGGGCACTATGGCTACACCTTC. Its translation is CASSYRTGGHYGYTF.

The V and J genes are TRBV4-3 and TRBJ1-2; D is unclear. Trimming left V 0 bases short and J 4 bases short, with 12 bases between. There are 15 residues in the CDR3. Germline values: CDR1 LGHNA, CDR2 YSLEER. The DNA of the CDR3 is TGCGCCAGCAGCCAAGATCGGGGAGGATCCTATGGCTACACCTTC. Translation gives CASSQDRGGSYGYTF.

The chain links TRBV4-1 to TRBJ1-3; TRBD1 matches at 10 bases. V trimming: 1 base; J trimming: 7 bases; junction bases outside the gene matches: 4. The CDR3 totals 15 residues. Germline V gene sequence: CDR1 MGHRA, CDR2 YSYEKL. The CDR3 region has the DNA TGCGCCAGCAGCCAAGTGGGGACAGGGGAGAACACCATATATTTT. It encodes CASSQVGTGENTIYF.

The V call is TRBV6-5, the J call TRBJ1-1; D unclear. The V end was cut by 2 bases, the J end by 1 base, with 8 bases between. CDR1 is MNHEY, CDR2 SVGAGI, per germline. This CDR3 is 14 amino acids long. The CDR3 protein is CASSYAAGNTEAFF. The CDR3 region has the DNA TGTGCCAGCAGTTACGCAGCAGGGAACACTGAAGCTTTCTTT.

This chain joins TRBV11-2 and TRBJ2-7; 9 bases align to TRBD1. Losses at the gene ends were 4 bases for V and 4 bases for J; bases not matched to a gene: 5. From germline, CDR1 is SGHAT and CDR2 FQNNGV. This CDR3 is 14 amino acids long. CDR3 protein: CASSSGTGPYEQYF. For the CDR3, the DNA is TGTGCCAGCAGCTCCGGGACAGGGCCATACGAGCAGTACTTC.

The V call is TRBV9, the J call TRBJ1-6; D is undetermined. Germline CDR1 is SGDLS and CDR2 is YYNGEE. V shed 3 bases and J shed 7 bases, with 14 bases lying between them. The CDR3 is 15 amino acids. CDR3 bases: TGTGCCAGCAGCGAGTTGCCAGGCGAGAATTCACCCCTCCACTTT. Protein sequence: CASSELPGENSPLHF.

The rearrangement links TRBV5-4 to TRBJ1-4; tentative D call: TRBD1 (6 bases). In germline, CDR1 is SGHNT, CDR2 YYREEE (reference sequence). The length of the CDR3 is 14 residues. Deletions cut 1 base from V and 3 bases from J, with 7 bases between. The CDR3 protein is CASSLTGSNEKLFF. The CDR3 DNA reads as TGTGCCAGCAGCTTGACAGGGTCTAATGAAAAACTGTTTTTT.

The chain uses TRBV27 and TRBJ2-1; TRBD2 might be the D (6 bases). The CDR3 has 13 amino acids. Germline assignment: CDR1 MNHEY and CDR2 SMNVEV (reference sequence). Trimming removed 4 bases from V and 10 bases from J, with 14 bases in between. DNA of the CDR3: TGTGCCAGCAGTTCCGGGACTCCGAGGGAGCAGTTCTTC. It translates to CASSSGTPREQFF.

This CDR3 is CASSLDVTGGRYSPLHF. DNA for the CDR3: TGCGCCAGCAGCTTGGACGTAACAGGGGGCCGGTATTCACCCCTCCACTTT. The chain recombines TRBV5-1 with TRBJ1-6, with 9 bases fitting TRBD1. Trimming took 0 bases from V and 8 from J; bases not matched to a gene: 9. Germline-derived CDR1 and CDR2 are SGHRS and YFSETQ. The CDR3 is made up of 17 amino acids.

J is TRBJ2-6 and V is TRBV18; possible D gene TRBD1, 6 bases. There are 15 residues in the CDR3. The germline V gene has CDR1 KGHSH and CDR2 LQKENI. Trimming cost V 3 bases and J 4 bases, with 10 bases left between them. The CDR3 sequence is CASSPQTGGANVLTF. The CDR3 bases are TGTGCCAGCTCACCCCAGACAGGAGGGGCCAACGTCCTGACTTTC.

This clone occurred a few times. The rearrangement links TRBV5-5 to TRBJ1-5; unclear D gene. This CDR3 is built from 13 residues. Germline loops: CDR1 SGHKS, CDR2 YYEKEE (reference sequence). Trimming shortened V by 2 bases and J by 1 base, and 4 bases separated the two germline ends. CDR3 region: CASSLDSNQPQHF. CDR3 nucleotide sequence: TGTGCCAGCAGCTTAGACAGCAATCAGCCCCAGCATTTT.

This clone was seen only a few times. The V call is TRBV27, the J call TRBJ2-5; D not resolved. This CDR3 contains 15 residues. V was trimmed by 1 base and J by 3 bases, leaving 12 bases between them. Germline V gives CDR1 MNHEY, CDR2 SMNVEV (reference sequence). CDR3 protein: CASSLYLTGKETQYF. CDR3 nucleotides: TGTGCCAGCAGTTTATACTTGACGGGCAAAGAGACCCAGTACTTC.

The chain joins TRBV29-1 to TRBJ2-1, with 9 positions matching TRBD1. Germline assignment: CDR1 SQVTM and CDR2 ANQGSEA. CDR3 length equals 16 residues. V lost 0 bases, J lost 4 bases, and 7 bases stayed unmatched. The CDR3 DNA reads TGCAGCGTTGAAGAACAGGGGGCGAGCGTATACAATGAGCAGTTCTTC. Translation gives CSVEEQGASVYNEQFF.